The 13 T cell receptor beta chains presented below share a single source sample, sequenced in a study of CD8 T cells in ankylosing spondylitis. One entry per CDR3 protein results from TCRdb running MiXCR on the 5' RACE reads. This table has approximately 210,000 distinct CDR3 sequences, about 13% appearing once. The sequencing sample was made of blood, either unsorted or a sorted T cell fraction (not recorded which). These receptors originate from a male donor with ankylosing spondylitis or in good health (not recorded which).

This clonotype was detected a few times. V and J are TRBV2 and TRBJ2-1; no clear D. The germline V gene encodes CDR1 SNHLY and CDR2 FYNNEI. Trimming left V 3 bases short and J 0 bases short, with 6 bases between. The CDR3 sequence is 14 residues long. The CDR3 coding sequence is TGTGCCAGCAGTGATCGAAGCTCCTACAATGAGCAGTTCTTC. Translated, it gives CASSDRSSYNEQFF. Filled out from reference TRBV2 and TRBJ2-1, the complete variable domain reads EPEVTQTPSHQVTQMGQEVILRCVPISNHLYFYWYRQILGQKVEFLVSFYNNEISEKSEIFDDQFSVERPDGSNFTLKIRSTKLEDSAMYFCASSDRSSYNEQFFGPGTRLTVL.

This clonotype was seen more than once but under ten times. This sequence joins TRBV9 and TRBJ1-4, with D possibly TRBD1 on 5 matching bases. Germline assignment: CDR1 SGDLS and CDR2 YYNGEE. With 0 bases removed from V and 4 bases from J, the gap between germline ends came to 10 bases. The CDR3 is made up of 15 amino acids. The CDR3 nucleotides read TGTGCCAGCAGCGTAGGAGAGACAGTTAATGAAAAACTGTTTTTT. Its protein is CASSVGETVNEKLFF.

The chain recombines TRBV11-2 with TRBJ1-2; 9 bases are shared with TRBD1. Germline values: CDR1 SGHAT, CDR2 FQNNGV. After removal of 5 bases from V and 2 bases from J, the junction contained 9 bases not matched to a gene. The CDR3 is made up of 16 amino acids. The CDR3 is CASSPNVGTGNYGYTF. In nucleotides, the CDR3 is TGTGCCAGCAGCCCCAACGTCGGGACAGGGAACTATGGCTACACCTTC.

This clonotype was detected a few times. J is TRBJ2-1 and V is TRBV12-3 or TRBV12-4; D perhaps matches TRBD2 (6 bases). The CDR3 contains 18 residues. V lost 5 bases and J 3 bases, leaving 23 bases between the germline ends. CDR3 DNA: TGTGCCAGCAGTCGGGGGATGGGGGTGGGAGTGGACTACAATGAGCAGTTCTTC. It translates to CASSRGMGVGVDYNEQFF.

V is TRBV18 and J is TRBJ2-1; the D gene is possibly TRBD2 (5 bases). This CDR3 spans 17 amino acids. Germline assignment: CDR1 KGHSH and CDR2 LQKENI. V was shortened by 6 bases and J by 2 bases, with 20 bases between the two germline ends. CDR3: CASSPESRESPYNEQFF. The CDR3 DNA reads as TGTGCCAGCTCTCCGGAGAGTCGGGAAAGTCCCTACAATGAGCAGTTCTTC.

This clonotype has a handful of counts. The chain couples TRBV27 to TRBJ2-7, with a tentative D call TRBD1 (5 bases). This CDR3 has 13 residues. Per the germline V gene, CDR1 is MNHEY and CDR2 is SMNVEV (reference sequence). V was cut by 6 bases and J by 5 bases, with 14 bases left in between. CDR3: CASSQGLRNEQYF. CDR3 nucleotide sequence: TGTGCCAGCAGCCAGGGCTTGAGAAACGAGCAGTACTTC.

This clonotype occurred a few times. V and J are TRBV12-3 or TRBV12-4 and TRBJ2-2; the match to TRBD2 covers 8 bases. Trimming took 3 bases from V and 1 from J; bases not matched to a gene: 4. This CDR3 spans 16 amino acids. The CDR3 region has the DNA TGTGCCAGCAGTTTCGGCCTAGCGGGGAACACCGGGGAGCTGTTTTTT. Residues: CASSFGLAGNTGELFF.

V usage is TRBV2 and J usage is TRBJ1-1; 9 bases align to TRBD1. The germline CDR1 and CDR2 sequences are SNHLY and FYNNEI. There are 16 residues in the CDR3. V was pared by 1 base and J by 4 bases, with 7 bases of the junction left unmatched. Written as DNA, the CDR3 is TGTGCCAGCAGTGAAGGACAGGGGGTAGGAGTCACTGAAGCTTTCTTT. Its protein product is CASSEGQGVGVTEAFF.

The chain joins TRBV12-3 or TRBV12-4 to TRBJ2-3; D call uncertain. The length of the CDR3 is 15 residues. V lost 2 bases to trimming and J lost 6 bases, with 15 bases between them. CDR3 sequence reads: CASSLSASPTDTQYF. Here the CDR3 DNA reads TGTGCCAGCAGTTTAAGCGCCAGCCCCACGGATACGCAGTATTTT.

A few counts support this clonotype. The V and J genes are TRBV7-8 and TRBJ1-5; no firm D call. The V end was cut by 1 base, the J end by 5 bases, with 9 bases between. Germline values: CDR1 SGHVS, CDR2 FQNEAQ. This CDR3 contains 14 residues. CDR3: CASSLEAGYQPQHF. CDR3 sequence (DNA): TGTGCCAGCAGCTTAGAGGCAGGATATCAGCCCCAGCATTTT.

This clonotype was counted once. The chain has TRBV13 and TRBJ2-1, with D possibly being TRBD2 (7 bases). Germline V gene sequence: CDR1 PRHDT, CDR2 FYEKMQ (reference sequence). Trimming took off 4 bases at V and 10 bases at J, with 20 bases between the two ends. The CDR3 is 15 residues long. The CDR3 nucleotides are TGTGCCAGCAGCTATAGGGGGGAGGGCCCCGGAGAGCAGTTCTTC. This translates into CASSYRGEGPGEQFF. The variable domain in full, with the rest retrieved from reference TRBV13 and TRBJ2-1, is AAGVIQSPRHLIKEKRETATLKCYPIPRHDTVYWYQQGPGQDPQFLISFYEKMQSDKGSIPDRFSAQQFSDYHSELNMSSLELGDSALYFCASSYRGEGPGEQFFGPGTRLTVL.

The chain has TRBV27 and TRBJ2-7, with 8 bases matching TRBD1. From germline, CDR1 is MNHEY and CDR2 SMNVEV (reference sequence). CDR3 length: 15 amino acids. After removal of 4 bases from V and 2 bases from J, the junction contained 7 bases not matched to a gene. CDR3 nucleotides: TGTGCCAGCAGTTCGGGGACAGGTTTGCCCTACGAGCAGTACTTC. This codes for CASSSGTGLPYEQYF.

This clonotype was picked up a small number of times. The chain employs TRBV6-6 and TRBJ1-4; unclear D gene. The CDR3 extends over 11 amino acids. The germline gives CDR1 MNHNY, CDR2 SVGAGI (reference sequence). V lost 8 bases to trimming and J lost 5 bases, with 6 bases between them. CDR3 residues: CASRSNEKLFF. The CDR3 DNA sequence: TGTGCCAGCCGGTCGAATGAAAAACTGTTTTTT.